This T cell receptor beta chain was retrieved from a study of human T cells and chemical hapten exposure. Time point defined: pre-sensitization, week 0. Treatment described: therapeutic diphenylcyclopropenone sensitization with weekly scalp DPC. The CDR3 is 18 amino acids. Each CDR3 protein is one row after TCRdb ran MiXCR on the RACE reads. The top ten clones hold around 8.6% of a sample with 380,000 or so distinct CDR3 sequences, 5.5% of them seen once. Material: whole blood, obtained in connection with sensitization to the hapten diphenylcyclopropenone (DPC). This TCR derives from a woman between 18 and 30 years old with alopecia areata. Some clones in this sample may be carry-over from other donors' samples. The chain is built from TRBV21-1 and TRBJ1-6. TRBV21-1 is deemed a pseudogene. The CDR3 DNA reads as TGTGCCAGCAGCAAACCGCCCCACGCGATTAGGATAAATTCACCCCTCCACTTT. The encoded protein is CASSKPPHAIRINSPLHF.